This TCR beta chain derives from a study of graft-versus-host responses after intestinal transplantation. As for the study in general: Anti-thymocyte globulin induction, then tacrolimus and steroids for about three years, went to all recipients. Overall study results and limits: Early after transplant, HvG clones declined as circulating GvH clones peaked. The authors found GvH clones in recipient marrow, some appearing first in ileum or blood. The presence of high graft-versus-host to host-versus-graft clonal ratios in allografts characterized patients with graft-donor T cell macrochimerism.

Note on this clone: The antigen is undetermined. This sample also contains other DNA sequences that code for the same CDR3.

The protocol was immunoSEQ multiplex PCR, while the TCRdb copy is restricted to in-frame clones and leaves out a portion. The sample has about 110,000 clones; 85% to 95% are singletons. The CDR3 has 13 residues. The germline CDR1 and CDR2 sequences are MNHEY and SVGAGI. J was trimmed by 4 bases and V by 8 bases; bases with no gene match: 5. V gene TRBV6-5 combines with J gene TRBJ2-7; TRBD1 matches at 10 bases. The material was unstimulated CD4+ T cells sorted from spleen or lymph node cells, obtained before transplant. This sequence was found in a human donor who was the organ donor for an intestinal transplant. The CDR3 bases are TGTGCCAGCTCCAGGGACAGGGGTTACGAGCAGTACTTC. This translates into CASSRDRGYEQYF.